This T cell receptor beta chain originates from a study of regulatory T cells in long-lasting Graves disease. Time point defined: persistent/refractory GD, antithyroid drugs over 5 years with positive TRAb. PBMC-extracted RNA yielded the TCR library. Nine-milliliter peripheral blood samples went into EDTA tubes. As concerns this clonotype: What it binds is not known.

The V and J ends lost 1 base and 5 bases respectively, with 11 bases between them. This CDR3 is built from 14 residues. Germline V lookup: CDR1 DFQATT, CDR2 SNEGSKA (reference sequence). Relying on iRepertoire HTBI primers and Arm-PCR of CDR3 regions, the team built TCR beta libraries. Each CDR3 protein gets one entry after TCRdb re-called the multiplex PCR reads with MiXCR. The sample contains under 450,000 distinct CDR3 sequences, 23% of which appear only once. Study-wide points: Persistent patients shared more public clonotypes (2,741) than new patients (roughly 970). Favored gene segments in persistent disease were TRBV28, TRBJ1-2 and TRBJ2-5.

This TCR was sampled from a female donor with Graves disease. The chain joins TRBV20-1 to TRBJ2-2; tentative D call: TRBD2 (6 bases). Here the sequenced sample was peripheral blood mononuclear cells (PBMCs), taken when the disease was refractory, from a patient treated with antithyroid drugs. CDR3 in DNA: TGCAGTGCTAGAGGCGGGGAGAGGACCGGGGAGCTGTTTTTT. Its translation: CSARGGERTGELFF.